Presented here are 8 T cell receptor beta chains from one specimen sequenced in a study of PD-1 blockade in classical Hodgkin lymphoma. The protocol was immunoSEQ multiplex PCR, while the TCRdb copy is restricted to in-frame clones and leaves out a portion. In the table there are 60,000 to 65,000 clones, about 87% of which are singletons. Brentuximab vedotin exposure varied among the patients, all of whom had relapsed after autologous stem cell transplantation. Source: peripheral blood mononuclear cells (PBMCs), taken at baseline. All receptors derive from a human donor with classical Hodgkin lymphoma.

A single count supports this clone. The CDR3 sequence: CASSATYEQYF. CDR3 nucleotides: TGTGCCAGCAGCGCGACCTACGAGCAGTACTTC. The gene calls are TRBV7-6 and TRBJ2-7; D is ambiguous. Germline V CDR1 and CDR2: SGHVS, FNYEAQ. Trimming removed 5 bases from V and 2 bases from J, with 4 bases in between. The CDR3 loop spans 11 amino acids.

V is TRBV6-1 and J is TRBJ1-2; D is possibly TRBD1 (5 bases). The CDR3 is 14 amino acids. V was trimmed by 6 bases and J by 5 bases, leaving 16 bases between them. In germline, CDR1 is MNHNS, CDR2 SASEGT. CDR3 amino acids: CASRGGGFFYGYTF. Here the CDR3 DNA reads TGTGCCAGCAGGGGGGGTGGATTTTTTTATGGCTACACCTTC.

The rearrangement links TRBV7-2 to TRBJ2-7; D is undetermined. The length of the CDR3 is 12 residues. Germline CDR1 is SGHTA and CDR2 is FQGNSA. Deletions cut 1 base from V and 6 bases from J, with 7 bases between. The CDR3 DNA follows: TGTGCCAGCAGCTTAGTTGCTCGCGAGCAGTACTTC. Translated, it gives CASSLVAREQYF.

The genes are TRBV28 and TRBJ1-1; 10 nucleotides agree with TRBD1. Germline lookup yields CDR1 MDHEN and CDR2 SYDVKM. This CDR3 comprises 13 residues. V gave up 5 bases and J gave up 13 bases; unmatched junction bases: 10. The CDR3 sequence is CASSLRPGQGNFF. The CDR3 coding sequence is TGTGCCAGCAGTCTCAGGCCGGGACAGGGGAATTTCTTT.

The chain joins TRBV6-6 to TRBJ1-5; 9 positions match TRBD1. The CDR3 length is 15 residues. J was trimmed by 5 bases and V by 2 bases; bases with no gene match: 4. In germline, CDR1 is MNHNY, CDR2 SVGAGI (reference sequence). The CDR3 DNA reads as TGTGCCAGCAGTTACGCGGGACAGGGTTATCAGCCCCAGCATTTT. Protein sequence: CASSYAGQGYQPQHF.

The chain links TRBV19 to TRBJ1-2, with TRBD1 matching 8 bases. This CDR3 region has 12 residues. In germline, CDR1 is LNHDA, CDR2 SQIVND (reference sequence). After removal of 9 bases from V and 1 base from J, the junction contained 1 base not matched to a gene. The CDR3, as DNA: TGTGCCAGCACAGGGGGTAACTATGGCTACACCTTC. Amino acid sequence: CASTGGNYGYTF.

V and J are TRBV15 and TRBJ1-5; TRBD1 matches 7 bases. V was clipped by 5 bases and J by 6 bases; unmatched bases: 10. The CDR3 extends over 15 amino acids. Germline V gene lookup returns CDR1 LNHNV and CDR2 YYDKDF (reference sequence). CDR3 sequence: CATSGRQGVTQPQHF. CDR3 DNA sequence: TGTGCCACCAGCGGCAGACAGGGCGTGACTCAGCCCCAGCATTTT. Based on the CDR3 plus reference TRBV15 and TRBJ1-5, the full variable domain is DAMVIQNPRYQVTQFGKPVTLSCSQTLNHNVMYWYQQKSSQAPKLLFHYYDKDFNNEADTPDNFQSRRPNTSFCFLDIRSPGLGDTAMYLCATSGRQGVTQPQHFGDGTRLSIL.

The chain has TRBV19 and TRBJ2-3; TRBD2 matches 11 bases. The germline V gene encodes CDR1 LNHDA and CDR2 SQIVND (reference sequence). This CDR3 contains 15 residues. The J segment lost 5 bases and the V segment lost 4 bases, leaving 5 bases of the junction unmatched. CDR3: CASSRSSGRGDTQYF. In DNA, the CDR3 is TGTGCCAGTAGTAGAAGTAGCGGGAGGGGAGATACGCAGTATTTT.